Sequencing of this T cell receptor beta chain was carried out in a study of tissue T cells after allogeneic stem cell transplantation. Background on the study: Several unmodified and three CD34-selected T-cell-depleted grafts went to graft-versus-host disease patients.

Study-level findings and limits: Sampling depth was limited, and the cohort was small and clinically varied. Blood and spleen captured only part of the tissue TCR repertoire.

With respect to this clone: Its target is not known.

TCRbeta CDR3 was sequenced at survey depth with template counts. Profiled with immunoSEQ multiplex PCR; TCRdb holds only in-frame clones, not every one. The sample gives tens of thousands of clones, approximately 92% of which show up once; around 3.8% is in the top ten. This CDR3 is built from 14 residues. J was trimmed by 4 bases and V by 3 bases; bases with no gene match: 2. Germline CDR1 LNHNV, CDR2 YYDKDF (reference sequence). The gene calls are TRBV15 and TRBJ2-5; 10 positions match TRBD1. The receptor was derived from a woman between 35 and 75 years old who later had graft-versus-host disease after an allogeneic stem cell transplant. The material was blood, obtained before transplantation. The CDR3 sequence: CATSRDRGRETQYF. For the CDR3, the DNA is TGTGCCACCAGCAGGGACAGGGGGAGAGAGACCCAGTACTTC.